This TCR beta chain came from a study of response to subunit inactivated influenza vaccine. Study findings and constraints: Each seasonal influenza vaccination recruits few new T cells, the authors suggested.

TCRdb used MiXCR to reprocess the RT-PCR reads, holding one entry per CDR3 protein. Altogether approximately 520,000 distinct CDR3 sequences are present, more than 15% being singletons, with the ten largest covering approximately 3%. Regarding this clonotype: Its antigen is still unknown.

The length of the CDR3 is 16 residues. Germline CDR1 is MNHEY and CDR2 is SMNVEV (reference sequence). The trim removed 6 bases at V and 3 bases at J, leaving 13 bases unmatched. The sample in question was CD4+ T cells sorted from PBMCs, obtained about 24 months after vaccination. This chain connects TRBV27 to TRBJ2-7; 8 nucleotides agree with TRBD1. The receptor was derived from a man aged 50-75 years who received an inactivated influenza vaccine. This CDR3 is CASSLKLPGTGYEQYF. In nucleotides, the CDR3 is TGTGCCAGCAGCCTAAAACTACCCGGGACAGGCTACGAGCAGTACTTC.